What follows is one T cell receptor beta chain and its context. It has no known antigen specificity. The input lacks base qualities; no much larger clone sits a single base away. Receptors were amplified or captured by the immunoSEQ multiplex PCR assay. For the multiplex PCR, a mixture combining 60 forward primers for TCR Vbeta segments and 13 reverse primers for TCR Jbeta segments was used. A multiplex PCR assay on genomic DNA amplified the CDR3 region of rearranged TCR beta genes. The amplified TCR beta libraries were sequenced on the Illumina HiSeq System as 87-base-pair reads. Per the original workflow: In a later analysis, some 80 million unique TCR beta chains were counted across the 500 to 850 repertoires, and around 10 million of these chains were shared by at least two donors. A nearest-neighbor algorithm error-corrected the raw reads and collapsed the reads into unique sequences, merging closely related sequences to remove PCR and sequencing errors. CDR3 sequences were aligned to IMGT reference sequences to assign V, D and J gene segments. For a sequence to be retained, a match of at least six nucleotides was required to both a V gene segment and a J gene segment. A rearrangement was called productive if the CDR3 had no stop codons and remained in frame with V and J, and every other rearrangement was called non-productive. CDR3 was defined according to IMGT convention as the region running from the second conserved V-encoded cysteine to the conserved J-encoded phenylalanine. In an earlier analysis of around 640 of the donors, sequences lacking an unambiguous match to a single V gene segment were excluded. An earlier analysis of a few hundred of the donors called V segments functional above 56.7% productive rearrangements and segregating when the between-donor standard deviation exceeded 5%. A statistical classification framework was built for diagnosing cytomegalovirus status from the catalog of TCR beta chain sequences. A later analysis assigned V and J genes by comparing TCR nucleotide sequences with IMGT/GENE-DB human TR gene sequences. In a later analysis, CDR3 sequences and most-parsimonious VDJ recombination scenarios were assigned using the TCRdist pipeline. In a later analysis, each TCR beta chain was defined by its CDR3 amino acid sequence together with its V-gene family, and reads lacking a unique V-gene family were excluded. In a later analysis, fewer than 600 highly shared, low-generation-probability nucleotide sequences were removed to address suspected cross-contamination and a sequencing artifact. In a later analysis, a clonal expansion index for each public chain was calculated from normalized within-repertoire ranks of inferred template counts. A later analysis computed generation probabilities with a VDJ recombination model fitted to out-of-frame rearrangements, and checked the results against IGoR. Hypergeometric tests were used in a later analysis to score TCR-TCR, TCR-HLA and TCR-CMV co-occurrence, with a repertoire-size bias correction applied to the TCR pairs. A later analysis estimated false discovery rates by permuting HLA or CMV assignments 20 times. In a later analysis, co-occurring TCRs were grouped with DBSCAN, and TCRdist sequence similarity was added when clustering was performed within HLA-allele-positive subsets. Co-occurrence clustering excluded repertoires with fewer than 30,000 or more than 120,000 public chains, plus five with anomalous nucleotide sharing. TCRdb obtained this table from immuneACCESS and retained in-frame rearrangements with V and J assigned. These tables miss some clones; where compared with another copy, unresolved V genes account for less than half of the shortfall, and the remainder is unexplained. The V and J calls and clone size are taken from that table; D and trimming were inferred from the DNA. The sample contains some 180,000 clones, roughly 74% of them found a single time. The ten largest clones capture approximately 1.8% of the sample.

This specimen belongs to a study of cytomegalovirus exposure and HLA in healthy donors (dated by TCRdb to about 2017). For the study in its entirety: An earlier analysis of approximately 640 of the donors reported more than 250 Gb of sequence data and about 100 million unique TCR beta sequences from about 200 million T cells. In addition to the first cohort of about 650 subjects, a separate validation cohort of 100 to 150 different subjects was used. The genetic ancestry cluster associated with self-reported Caucasian donors included 81% of the roughly 400 genotyped donors. The study used immunosequencing to profile the T cell repertoires of approximately 650 subjects and linked those repertoires to cytomegalovirus serostatus. Roughly 5 DR-DQ haplotypes were treated as single units for association and clustering because of strong linkage in the cohort. Class I and class II HLA loci were covered by the typing at four-digit resolution. Every repertoire in the discovery cohort had been generated on one and the same sequencing platform. An early release that covered approximately 600 HLA-typed donors contained around 300 gigabases of sequencing data and tens of millions of unique TCR sequences. Donor age, sex, ethnicity and CMV serostatus were collected together with the repertoire data. A later genetic analysis took genome-wide SNP genotypes for 398 of the 666 donors and used that subset as a discovery cohort. The later analysis used no new phenotypic data to find candidate immune exposures, relying instead on TCR beta sequences and their occurrence across donors. To decide whether each TCR beta V gene segment behaved as functional or pseudogenic, an earlier analysis of some 600 of the donors relied on high-throughput TCR beta sequencing. In a later analysis, previously published TCR beta repertoires from 550 to 750 donors were re-analyzed and high-resolution HLA genotyping was added so that TCR occurrence patterns could be studied. High-throughput TCR immunosequencing, statistical association of individual TCRs with disease status, and machine learning were combined to predict cytomegalovirus infection status. Across around 400 genotyped donors of the cohort, an average of approximately 240,000 unique TCR beta nucleotide sequences per donor were sequenced, and approximately 17% of those sequences were non-productive. Typing coverage varied by locus: roughly 629-640 donors for A, B, C, DRB1 and DQB1; roughly 520 for DQA1; 606 for DPA1; some 470 for DPB1. The aim of the study was to test whether cataloging public T cell receptors could identify signatures of past pathogen exposure. Study-level results and caveats: V-gene and J-gene trimming of TCR beta chains was associated with a missense DCLRE1C variant in a later genetic analysis, and the association was replicated in an independent cohort. A further reported finding was that TCR beta sequences accurately predicted the HLA-A and HLA-B alleles for most subjects in the first cohort. In this cohort, only TCR beta chains were sequenced, and detectable features were limited by the absence of alpha or paired-chain data. Because HLA typing was missing for some donors at each locus, association tests included only the typed subset. According to a later genetic analysis, donors in an Asian-associated ancestry cluster had fewer N-insertions in productive TCRs than the approximately 710-donor mean. The sequencing pipeline was judged likely to have produced a cluster of highly shared sequence variants as a technical artifact. According to a later analysis, parvovirus B19, influenza, CMV and Epstein-Barr virus appeared linked to several top co-occurrence clusters. A few of the identified cytomegalovirus-associated TCR beta chains were confirmed in vitro to be specific for cytomegalovirus antigens. In the study, some 160 TCR beta chains were listed as associated with cytomegalovirus. The 87-base-pair reads could not distinguish some IMGT-functional V segments, including TRBV6-2 and TRBV6-3, so those segments were excluded. At a false discovery rate of 0.05, a later analysis linked about 16,000 TCR beta sequences to specific HLA alleles. The classifier was reported to diagnose cytomegalovirus status with high specificity and sensitivity in both the original and validation cohorts. Compared with equally common non-associated chains, HLA-associated TCR beta chains in a later analysis were more clonally expanded and had lower generation probabilities. The only immune exposure information available for the cohort was CMV serostatus. Correlated functional status among segregating V segments might be attributable to linkage disequilibrium, but an unknown experimental factor could not be ruled out. Roughly uniform sequencing depth across donors was assumed in presence/absence analyses, although this assumption may not hold. In an earlier analysis of approximately 590 of the donors, most TCR beta V segments appeared in productive rearrangements about 87% or about 30% of the time, broadly matching IMGT annotations. According to a later analysis, TCR association rates differed among HLA loci, with DRB1 alleles showing the most associated TCRs and HLA-C alleles showing the fewest. When HLA alleles, especially DR and DQ, strongly co-occurred, TCR associations were difficult to assign to individual alleles. A later analysis found that most CMV-associated TCR beta chains appeared HLA-restricted, with HLA associations seemingly driven largely by CMV exposure. Some 15 rarely observed V segments, including chromosome 9 orphons, were excluded from the earlier analysis of several hundred of the donors because counts were too low. The authors suggested that the approach could potentially be extended to other disease states and immunological phenotypes. While some public TCRs were present in many individuals, most TCR sequences turned up only very rarely across donors.

The cohort was made up of 666 healthy bone marrow donors. All cohort members were sampled while nominally healthy, although unrecorded immune exposures were likely present. The donor was CMV seronegative and was included in the group of about 350 seronegative cohort members. Each donor provided a peripheral blood sample, and peripheral blood mononuclear cells were used for TCR beta sequencing. The Qiagen DNeasy Blood Extraction Kit was used to extract genomic DNA from the blood cell samples. The V end gives up 2 bases and the J end 4 bases, leaving 15 bases in the junction not matched to a gene. The germline V gene specifies MGHRA as CDR1 and YSYEKL as CDR2. Including cysteine and phenylalanine, the CDR3 has 19 amino acids. Only CDR3 DNA remains: 57 bases, in frame from the first base.

Sequenced input: PBMCs. The sequence was collected from a woman under 40 in good health and CMV-seronegative. In this chain, TRBV4-1 is recombined with TRBJ2-3; the central 10 bases match TRBD1. The DNA sequence is TGCGCCAGCAGCCAAAGCAACTTCCCTGACAGGGGGCATGCAGATACGCAGTATTTT. Its coded protein is CASSQSNFPDRGHADTQYF.